This TCR beta chain was obtained from a study of blood T cell repertoires in COVID-19. As for the study in general: COVID-19 samples collected from the United States, Italy and Spain covered acute and convalescent phases.

In the authors' methods: Reference gene primer amplification yielded estimated nucleated cell counts. Profiling relied on immunoSEQ multiplex PCR, and the TCRdb table lists in-frame clones only, not all of them. That table furnishes V, J and clone size, whereas the DNA furnished D and trimming. The sample lists about 180,000 clones, approximately 81% occurring once. This clone has a handful of counts. V dropped 6 bases and J dropped 7 bases, with 16 bases sitting between them. The CDR3 contains 15 residues. From germline, CDR1 is MNHEY and CDR2 SMNVEV (reference sequence). This chain uses TRBV27 with TRBJ1-6; the D gene is possibly TRBD1 (6 bases). Sequenced material: peripheral blood. The origin of this receptor is a person between 65 and 80 years old with COVID-19, enrolled during active disease. This CDR3 is CASSPDTGWNSPLHF. For the CDR3, the DNA is TGTGCCAGCAGCCCGGACACAGGGTGGAATTCACCCCTCCACTTT.